This is a list of T cell receptor beta chains from one sample in a study of yellow fever vaccine responses in identical twins. TCRdb itself ran the RT-PCR reads through MiXCR, one entry per CDR3 protein. The sample holds fewer than 4,500 distinct CDR3 sequences, about 81% seen once. The sample here was T cells from blood (PBMCs), unsorted or a sorted subset (not recorded which), taken before or after yellow fever vaccination (not recorded which). Every receptor here comes from a woman aged 18-29 years who received the yellow fever vaccine. Each CDR3 is given with its conserved first and last residue. Fields, in order: J gene, clone size, V gene, D gene, CDR3 protein, CDR3 DNA. The D gene is left open where the match is weak. Clone size is given for some rows only: seen once, a few or many times, or a class if the clone is expanded.

j_gene: TRBJ2-3
abundance: .
v_gene: TRBV4-1
d_gene: TRBD2
CDR3aa: CASSPSWTSGTDTQYF
CDR3nt: TGCGCCAGCAGCCCCTCTTGGACTAGCGGCACAGATACGCAGTATTTT

j_gene: TRBJ1-6
abundance: .
v_gene: TRBV20-1
d_gene: .
CDR3aa: CSAIGGGNNSPLHF
CDR3nt: TGCAGTGCTATAGGGGGAGGAAATAATTCACCCCTCCACTTT

j_gene: TRBJ2-3
abundance: .
v_gene: TRBV12-3/TRBV12-4
d_gene: TRBD2
CDR3aa: CASSPGTSLPDTQYF
CDR3nt: TGTGCCAGCAGTCCCGGGACTAGCCTCCCAGATACGCAGTATTTT

j_gene: TRBJ1-1
abundance: .
v_gene: TRBV28
d_gene: TRBD1
CDR3aa: CASSPPPQGKNTEAFF
CDR3nt: TGTGCCAGCAGCCCACCGCCACAGGGGAAGAACACTGAAGCTTTCTTT

j_gene: TRBJ2-3
abundance: .
v_gene: TRBV29-1
d_gene: TRBD1
CDR3aa: CSVDTRTGKTDTQYF
CDR3nt: TGCAGCGTGGATACCAGGACAGGGAAGACAGATACGCAGTATTTT

j_gene: TRBJ1-4
abundance: .
v_gene: TRBV2
d_gene: .
CDR3aa: CASSGQGNEKLFF
CDR3nt: TGTGCCAGCAGTGGCCAGGGGAATGAAAAACTGTTTTTT

j_gene: TRBJ2-1
abundance: .
v_gene: TRBV25-1
d_gene: .
CDR3aa: CASSEASEQFF
CDR3nt: TGTGCCAGCAGTGAAGCGAGTGAGCAGTTCTTC

j_gene: TRBJ1-1
abundance: .
v_gene: TRBV28
d_gene: .
CDR3aa: CASSKRTGANTEASF
CDR3nt: TGTGCCAGCAGTAAACGGACGGGGGCGAACACTGAAGCTTCCTTT

j_gene: TRBJ2-3
abundance: .
v_gene: TRBV12-3/TRBV12-4
d_gene: .
CDR3aa: CASSLAGESTDTQYF
CDR3nt: TGTGCCAGCAGTTTAGCGGGAGAAAGCACAGATACGCAGTATTTT

j_gene: TRBJ2-2
abundance: .
v_gene: TRBV13
d_gene: TRBD1
CDR3aa: CASWTGNTGELFF
CDR3nt: TGTGCCAGCTGGACAGGGAACACCGGGGAGCTGTTTTTT

j_gene: TRBJ2-1
abundance: once
v_gene: TRBV7-9
d_gene: .
CDR3aa: CASSLDHGEQFF
CDR3nt: TGTGCCAGCAGCTTAGATCACGGCGAGCAGTTCTTC

j_gene: TRBJ2-3
abundance: .
v_gene: TRBV4-3
d_gene: .
CDR3aa: CASSQDRVPTDTQYF
CDR3nt: TGCGCCAGCAGCCAAGATCGGGTCCCCACAGATACGCAGTATTTT

j_gene: TRBJ2-1
abundance: few
v_gene: TRBV7-3
d_gene: TRBD2
CDR3aa: CASSLTGGTYNEQFF
CDR3nt: TGTGCCAGCAGCTTAACGGGAGGGACCTACAATGAGCAGTTCTTC

j_gene: TRBJ2-7
abundance: .
v_gene: TRBV29-1
d_gene: .
CDR3aa: CSVGPLGEQYF
CDR3nt: TGCAGCGTTGGGCCGCTTGGGGAGCAGTACTTC

j_gene: TRBJ2-3
abundance: .
v_gene: TRBV7-2
d_gene: .
CDR3aa: CASSPGRSDTQYF
CDR3nt: TGTGCCAGCAGCCCAGGGAGGTCAGATACGCAGTATTTT

j_gene: TRBJ2-3
abundance: .
v_gene: TRBV3-1
d_gene: TRBD2
CDR3aa: CASRPAGGHTDTQYF
CDR3nt: TGTGCCAGCAGACCAGCGGGGGGGCATACAGATACGCAGTATTTT

j_gene: TRBJ1-5
abundance: .
v_gene: TRBV7-2
d_gene: .
CDR3aa: CASSLTVGNQPQHF
CDR3nt: TGTGCCAGCAGCTTAACTGTTGGCAATCAGCCCCAGCATTTT

j_gene: TRBJ2-3
abundance: .
v_gene: TRBV7-6
d_gene: .
CDR3aa: CASSSASVDTQYF
CDR3nt: TGTGCCAGCAGCTCCGCTAGCGTTGATACGCAGTATTTT

j_gene: TRBJ2-1
abundance: .
v_gene: TRBV5-6
d_gene: .
CDR3aa: CASSALAFIQVWNEQFF
CDR3nt: TGTGCCAGCAGCGCTTTAGCGTTCATACAGGTTTGGAATGAGCAGTTCTTC

j_gene: TRBJ2-2
abundance: once
v_gene: TRBV28
d_gene: TRBD2
CDR3aa: CASSLSLGLAGRLGGELFF
CDR3nt: TGTGCCAGCAGTTTATCCCTAGGACTAGCGGGAAGATTGGGCGGGGAGCTGTTTTTT

j_gene: TRBJ2-3
abundance: few
v_gene: TRBV13
d_gene: .
CDR3aa: CASRKSFGFSTDTQYF
CDR3nt: TGTGCCAGCCGCAAGAGCTTCGGGTTTAGCACAGATACGCAGTATTTT

j_gene: TRBJ2-1
abundance: .
v_gene: TRBV6-1
d_gene: TRBD2
CDR3aa: CASSTGTSGVDEQFF
CDR3nt: TGTGCCAGCAGCACCGGGACTAGCGGGGTTGATGAGCAGTTCTTC

j_gene: TRBJ2-1
abundance: .
v_gene: TRBV4-3
d_gene: TRBD2
CDR3aa: CASSPLLGTSDNNEQFF
CDR3nt: TGCGCCAGCAGCCCCCTCTTAGGGACTAGTGATAACAATGAGCAGTTCTTC

j_gene: TRBJ2-7
abundance: once
v_gene: TRBV13
d_gene: TRBD2
CDR3aa: CASGDSGSSYNEQYF
CDR3nt: TGTGCCAGCGGGGATAGCGGGAGCTCCTACAATGAGCAGTACTTC

j_gene: TRBJ2-3
abundance: .
v_gene: TRBV15
d_gene: .
CDR3aa: CATSSGDTSTDTQYF
CDR3nt: TGTGCCACCAGCAGCGGAGACACCAGCACAGATACGCAGTATTTT

j_gene: TRBJ2-1
abundance: .
v_gene: TRBV19
d_gene: .
CDR3aa: CATTGRGPYNEQFF
CDR3nt: TGTGCCACTACGGGGCGGGGGCCCTACAATGAGCAGTTCTTC

j_gene: TRBJ1-5
abundance: .
v_gene: TRBV12-3/TRBV12-4
d_gene: .
CDR3aa: CASSSGQRRHTSNQPQHF
CDR3nt: TGTGCCAGCAGTTCCGGACAGCGACGACATACCAGCAATCAGCCCCAGCATTTT

j_gene: TRBJ2-4
abundance: .
v_gene: TRBV5-6
d_gene: TRBD2
CDR3aa: CASSLGTRMDIQYF
CDR3nt: TGTGCCAGCAGCTTGGGGACTAGGATGGACATTCAGTACTTC

j_gene: TRBJ2-3
abundance: .
v_gene: TRBV12-3/TRBV12-4
d_gene: .
CDR3aa: CASSFGKGADTQYF
CDR3nt: TGTGCCAGCAGTTTTGGAAAGGGTGCAGATACGCAGTATTTT

j_gene: TRBJ1-3
abundance: .
v_gene: TRBV18
d_gene: .
CDR3aa: CASSPYQGQGGNTIYF
CDR3nt: TGTGCCAGCTCACCATATCAGGGGCAGGGCGGAAACACCATATATTTT

j_gene: TRBJ1-6
abundance: .
v_gene: TRBV7-3
d_gene: .
CDR3aa: CASSITQGGGSPLHF
CDR3nt: TGTGCCAGCAGCATTACGCAGGGCGGTGGTTCACCCCTCCACTTT

j_gene: TRBJ2-2
abundance: .
v_gene: TRBV29-1
d_gene: TRBD1
CDR3aa: CSVRDRDAGELFF
CDR3nt: TGCAGCGTCCGGGACAGGGACGCCGGGGAGCTGTTTTTT

j_gene: TRBJ2-7
abundance: .
v_gene: TRBV12-3/TRBV12-4
d_gene: TRBD2
CDR3aa: CASSPTSGSYEQYF
CDR3nt: TGTGCCAGCAGCCCTACTAGCGGGAGTTACGAGCAGTACTTC

j_gene: TRBJ2-1
abundance: few
v_gene: TRBV11-3
d_gene: .
CDR3aa: CASSRGPEQFF
CDR3nt: TGTGCCAGCAGCCGAGGTCCTGAGCAGTTCTTC

j_gene: TRBJ2-3
abundance: .
v_gene: TRBV13
d_gene: TRBD1
CDR3aa: CASSIGTGNTDTQYF
CDR3nt: TGTGCCAGCAGCATCGGGACAGGTAACACAGATACGCAGTATTTT

j_gene: TRBJ2-3
abundance: .
v_gene: TRBV4-1
d_gene: .
CDR3aa: CASSHSEGIDTQYF
CDR3nt: TGCGCCAGCAGCCATTCGGAGGGGATCGATACGCAGTATTTT

j_gene: TRBJ1-5
abundance: .
v_gene: TRBV6-1
d_gene: .
CDR3aa: CASSQSPGRRNQPQHF
CDR3nt: TGTGCCAGCAGTCAGTCTCCGGGACGGAGAAATCAGCCCCAGCATTTT

j_gene: TRBJ2-3
abundance: .
v_gene: TRBV2
d_gene: TRBD1
CDR3aa: CASSNRGAVTDTQYF
CDR3nt: TGTGCCAGCAGTAACAGGGGCGCGGTTACAGATACGCAGTATTTT